This T cell receptor beta chain was found in a study of cytomegalovirus exposure and HLA in healthy donors. Study at large: An early release of data contained about 85 million unique TCRs, which came from HLA-typed donors.

PCR was performed using 60 Vbeta and 13 Jbeta primers. The table came from immunoSEQ multiplex PCR; TCRdb's copy has only in-frame clones and leaves some out. The sample contains roughly 120,000 clones, roughly three quarters of which appear only once. Study-level findings and limits: Presence/absence analysis assumed near-uniform sequencing depth across donors. Association of a missense DCLRE1C variant with TCR beta V- and J-gene trimming was reported in a later analysis.

As concerns this clone: Its antigen remains unidentified.

This sequence was found in a woman aged 25 to 39 in good health and CMV-seronegative. The sequencing sample was made of PBMCs.

DNA of the CDR3: TGTGCCAGCAGCTTGGACCGCGTCTTCTACGAGCAGTACTTC. Protein product: CASSLDRVFYEQYF. The chain joins TRBV5-6 to TRBJ2-7; D is unresolved. The CDR3 covers 14 residues. The germline CDR1 and CDR2 sequences are SGHDT and YYEEEE. The V end lost 0 bases, the J end lost 3 bases, and 10 bases lay between the germline ends.